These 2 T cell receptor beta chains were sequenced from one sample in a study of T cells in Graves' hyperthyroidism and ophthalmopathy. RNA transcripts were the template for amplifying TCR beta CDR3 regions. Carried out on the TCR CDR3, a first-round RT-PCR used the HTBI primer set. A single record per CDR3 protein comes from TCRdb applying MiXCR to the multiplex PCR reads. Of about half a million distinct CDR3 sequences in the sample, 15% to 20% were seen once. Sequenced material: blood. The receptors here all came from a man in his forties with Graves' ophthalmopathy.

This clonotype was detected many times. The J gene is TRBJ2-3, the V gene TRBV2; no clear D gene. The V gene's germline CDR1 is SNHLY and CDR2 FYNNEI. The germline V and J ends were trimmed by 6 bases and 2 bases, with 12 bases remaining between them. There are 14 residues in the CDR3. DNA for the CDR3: TGTGCCAGCAGATCCTACGGGCACACAGATACGCAGTATTTT. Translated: CASRSYGHTDTQYF.

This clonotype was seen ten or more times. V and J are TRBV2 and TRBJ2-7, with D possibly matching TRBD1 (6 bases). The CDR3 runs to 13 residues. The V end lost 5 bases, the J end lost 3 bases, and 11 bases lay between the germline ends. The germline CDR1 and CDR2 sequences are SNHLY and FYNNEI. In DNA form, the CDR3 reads TGTGCCAGCAGTTATGGACAGTTCTACGAGCAGTACTTC. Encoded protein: CASSYGQFYEQYF.